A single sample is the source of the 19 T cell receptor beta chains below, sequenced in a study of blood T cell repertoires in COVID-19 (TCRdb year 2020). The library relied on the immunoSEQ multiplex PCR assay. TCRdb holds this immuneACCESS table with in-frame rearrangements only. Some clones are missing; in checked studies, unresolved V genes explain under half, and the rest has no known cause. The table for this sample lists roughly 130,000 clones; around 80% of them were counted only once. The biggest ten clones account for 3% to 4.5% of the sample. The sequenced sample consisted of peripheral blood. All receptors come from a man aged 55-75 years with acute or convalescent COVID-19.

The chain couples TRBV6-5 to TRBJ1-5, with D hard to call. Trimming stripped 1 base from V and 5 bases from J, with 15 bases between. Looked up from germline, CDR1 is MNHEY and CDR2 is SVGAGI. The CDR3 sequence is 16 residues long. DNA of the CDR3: TGTGCCAGCAGTTACTTAAGGCGTATCGGGGATCAGCCCCAGCATTTT. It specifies CASSYLRRIGDQPQHF.

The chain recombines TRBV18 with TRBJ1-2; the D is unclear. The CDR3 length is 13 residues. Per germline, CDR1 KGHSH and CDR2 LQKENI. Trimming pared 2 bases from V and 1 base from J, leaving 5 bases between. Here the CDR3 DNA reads TGTGCCAGCTCACCAGCACTTAACTATGGCTACACCTTC. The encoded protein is CASSPALNYGYTF.

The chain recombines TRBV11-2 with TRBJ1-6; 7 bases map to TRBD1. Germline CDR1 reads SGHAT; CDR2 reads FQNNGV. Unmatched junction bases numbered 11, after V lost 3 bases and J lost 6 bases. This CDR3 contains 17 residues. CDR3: CASSFPLGGTVNSPLHF. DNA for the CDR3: TGTGCCAGCAGCTTCCCCCTTGGCGGGACAGTTAATTCACCCCTCCACTTT.

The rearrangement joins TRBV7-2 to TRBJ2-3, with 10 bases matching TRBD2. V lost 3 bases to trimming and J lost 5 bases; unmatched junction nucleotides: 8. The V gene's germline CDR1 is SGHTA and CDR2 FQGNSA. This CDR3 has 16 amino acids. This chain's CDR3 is CASSLGVAGGRDTQYF. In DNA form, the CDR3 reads TGTGCCAGCAGCTTGGGCGTAGCGGGAGGTCGAGATACGCAGTATTTT.

The CDR3 nucleotides are TGTGCCAGCAGCTTTAGTGAAGCGGGACAAGAGACCCAGTACTTC. Its protein is CASSFSEAGQETQYF. V and J are TRBV11-2 and TRBJ2-5; 7 bases line up with TRBD2. V lost 3 bases and J lost 2; bases outside the gene matches: 6. The germline CDR1 and CDR2 sequences are SGHAT and FQNNGV. CDR3 length equals 15 residues.

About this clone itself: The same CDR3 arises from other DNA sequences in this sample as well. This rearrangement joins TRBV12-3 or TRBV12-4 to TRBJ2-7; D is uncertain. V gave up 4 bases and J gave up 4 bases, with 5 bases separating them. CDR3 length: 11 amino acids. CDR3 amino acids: CASSSYYEQYF. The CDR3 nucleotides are TGTGCCAGCAGTTCCTATTACGAGCAGTACTTC.

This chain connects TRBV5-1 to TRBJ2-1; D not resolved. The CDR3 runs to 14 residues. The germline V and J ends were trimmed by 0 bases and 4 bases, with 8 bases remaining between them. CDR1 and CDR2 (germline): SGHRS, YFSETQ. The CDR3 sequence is CASSLGQDYNEQFF. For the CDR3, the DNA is TGCGCCAGCAGCTTGGGGCAGGATTACAATGAGCAGTTCTTC. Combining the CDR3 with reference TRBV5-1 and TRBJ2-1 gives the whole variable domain KAGVTQTPRYLIKTRGQQVTLSCSPISGHRSVSWYQQTPGQGLQFLFEYFSETQRNKGNFPGRFSGRQFSNSRSEMNVSTLELGDSALYLCASSLGQDYNEQFFGPGTRLTVL.

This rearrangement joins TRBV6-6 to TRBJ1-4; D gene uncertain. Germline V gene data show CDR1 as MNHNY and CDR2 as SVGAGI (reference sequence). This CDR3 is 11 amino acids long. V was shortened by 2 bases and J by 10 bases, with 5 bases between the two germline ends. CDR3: CASSYRGKLFF. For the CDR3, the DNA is TGTGCCAGCAGTTACCGGGGAAAACTGTTTTTT.

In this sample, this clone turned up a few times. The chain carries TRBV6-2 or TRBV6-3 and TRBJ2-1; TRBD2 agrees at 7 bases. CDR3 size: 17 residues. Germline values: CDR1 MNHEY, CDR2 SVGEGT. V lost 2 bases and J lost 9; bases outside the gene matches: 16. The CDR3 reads CASSYPPGLSGRTEQFF. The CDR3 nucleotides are TGTGCCAGCAGTTACCCGCCGGGCCTTAGCGGGCGCACTGAGCAGTTCTTC.

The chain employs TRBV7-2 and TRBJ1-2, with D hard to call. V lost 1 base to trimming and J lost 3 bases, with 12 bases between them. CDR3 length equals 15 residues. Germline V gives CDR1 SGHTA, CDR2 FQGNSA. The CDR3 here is CASSLERAAHYGYTF. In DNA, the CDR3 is TGTGCCAGCAGCTTAGAGAGGGCAGCTCACTATGGCTACACCTTC.

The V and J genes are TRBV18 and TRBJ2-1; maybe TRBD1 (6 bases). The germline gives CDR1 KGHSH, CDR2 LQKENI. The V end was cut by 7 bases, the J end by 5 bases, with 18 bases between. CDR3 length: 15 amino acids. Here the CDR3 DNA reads TGTGCCAGCTTTGTCGCCCCAGGGGTGGACAATGAGCAGTTCTTC. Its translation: CASFVAPGVDNEQFF.

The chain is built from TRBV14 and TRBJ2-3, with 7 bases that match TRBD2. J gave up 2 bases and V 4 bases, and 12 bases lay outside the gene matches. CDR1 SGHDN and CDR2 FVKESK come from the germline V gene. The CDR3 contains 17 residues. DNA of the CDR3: TGTGCCAGCAGCCCCCCCCCGGCTAGCGGTTACACAGATACGCAGTATTTT. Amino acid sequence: CASSPPPASGYTDTQYF.

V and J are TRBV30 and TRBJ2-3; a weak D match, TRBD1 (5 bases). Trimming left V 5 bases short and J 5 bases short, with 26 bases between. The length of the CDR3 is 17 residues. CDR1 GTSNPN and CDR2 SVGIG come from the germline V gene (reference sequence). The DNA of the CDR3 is TGTGCCTGGGGAACACTCACTCCCAGGGTTGGTGGAGATACGCAGTATTTT. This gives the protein CAWGTLTPRVGGDTQYF.

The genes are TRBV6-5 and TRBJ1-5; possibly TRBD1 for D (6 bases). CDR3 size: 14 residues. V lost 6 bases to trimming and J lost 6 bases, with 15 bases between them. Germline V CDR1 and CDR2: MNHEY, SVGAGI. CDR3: CASRGAGTSQPQHF. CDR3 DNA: TGTGCCAGCAGGGGGGCAGGGACGAGTCAGCCCCAGCATTTT.

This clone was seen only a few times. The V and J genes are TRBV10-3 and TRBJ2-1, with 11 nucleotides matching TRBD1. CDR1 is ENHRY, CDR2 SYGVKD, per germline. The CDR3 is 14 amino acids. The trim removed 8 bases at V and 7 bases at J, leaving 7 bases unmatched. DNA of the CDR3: TGTGCCATCTCCGGACAGGGGGCCCTTAATGAGCAGTTCTTC. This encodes CAISGQGALNEQFF.

The CDR3 nucleotides read TGTGCCAGCAGCTTGGTACAGACCCGCTCGGAGCAGTTCTTC. Translation: CASSLVQTRSEQFF. The rearrangement joins TRBV7-9 to TRBJ2-1; D gene ambiguous. CDR3 size: 14 residues. Germline lookup yields CDR1 SEHNR and CDR2 FQNEAQ (reference sequence). V was trimmed by 3 bases and J by 10 bases, leaving 16 bases between them. The full variable domain, with the rest looked up from reference TRBV7-9 and TRBJ2-1, is DTGVSQNPRHKITKRGQNVTFRCDPISEHNRLYWYRQTLGQGPEFLTYFQNEAQLEKSRLLSDRFSAERPKGSFSTLEIQRTEQGDSAMYLCASSLVQTRSEQFFGPGTRLTVL.

The CDR3 is CASKRTGNTEAFF. In DNA form, the CDR3 reads TGTGCCAGCAAGCGGACAGGGAATACTGAAGCTTTCTTT. V gene TRBV6-5 combines with J gene TRBJ1-1, with 8 positions matching TRBD1. This CDR3 is built from 13 residues. The ends lost 7 bases at V and 5 bases at J; junction bases unmatched: 6. Germline assignment: CDR1 MNHEY and CDR2 SVGAGI.

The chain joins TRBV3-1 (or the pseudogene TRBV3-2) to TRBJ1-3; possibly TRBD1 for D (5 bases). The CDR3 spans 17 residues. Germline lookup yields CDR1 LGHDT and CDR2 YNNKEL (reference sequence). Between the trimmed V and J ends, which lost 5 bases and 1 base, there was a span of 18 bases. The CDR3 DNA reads TGTGCCAGCAGCTCAGGGCCGGTGAGGACGTCTGGAAACACCATATATTTT. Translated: CASSSGPVRTSGNTIYF.

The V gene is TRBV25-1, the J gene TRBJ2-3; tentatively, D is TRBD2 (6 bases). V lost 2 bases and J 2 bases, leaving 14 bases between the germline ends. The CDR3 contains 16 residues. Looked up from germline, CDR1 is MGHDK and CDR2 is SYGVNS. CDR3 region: CASSERGGSSTDTQYF. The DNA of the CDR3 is TGTGCCAGCAGTGAAAGGGGAGGTAGCTCCACAGATACGCAGTATTTT. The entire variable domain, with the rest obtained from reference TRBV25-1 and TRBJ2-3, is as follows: EADIYQTPRYLVIGTGKKITLECSQTMGHDKMYWYQQDPGMELHLIHYSYGVNSTEKGDLSSESTVSRIRTEHFPLTLESARPSHTSQYLCASSERGGSSTDTQYFGPGTRLTVL.